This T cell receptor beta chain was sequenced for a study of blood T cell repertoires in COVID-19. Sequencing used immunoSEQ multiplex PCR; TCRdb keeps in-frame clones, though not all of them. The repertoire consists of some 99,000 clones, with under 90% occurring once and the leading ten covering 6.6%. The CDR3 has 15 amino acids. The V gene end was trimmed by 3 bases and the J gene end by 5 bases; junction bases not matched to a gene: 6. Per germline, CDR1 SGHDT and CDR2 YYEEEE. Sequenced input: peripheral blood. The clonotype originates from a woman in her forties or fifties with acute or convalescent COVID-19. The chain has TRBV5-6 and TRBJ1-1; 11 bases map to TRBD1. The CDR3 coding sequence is TGTGCCAGCAGCTCGCCGGGACAGGGGGGTACTGAAGCTTTCTTT. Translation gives CASSSPGQGGTEAFF.